The clone carrying this T cell receptor (beta chain) was seen a handful of times. The data were taken from a study of blood T cell repertoires in COVID-19. The overall study: Whether acute or convalescent, the COVID-19 samples came from the United States, Italy and Spain. Sample material is recorded as cDNA or gDNA derived from T cells, B-cell-depleted T cells, or PBMCs.

In the original processing: From reference gene primer amplification, estimates of nucleated cell counts were derived. Assay: immunoSEQ multiplex PCR; the TCRdb copy retains only in-frame clones and omits some. V and J calls and clone size are those listed in that table; D and trimming were worked out from the DNA. The table lists fewer than 250,000 clones, just under 85% of them singletons. Material for sequencing was peripheral blood. The TCR originated in a woman aged 55 to 70 with active or convalescent COVID-19.

The CDR3: CATSRGLAGAGELFF. The CDR3 DNA is TGTGCCACCAGCCGCGGACTAGCGGGTGCCGGGGAGCTGTTTTTT. This chain connects TRBV15 to TRBJ2-2; 11 positions match TRBD2. The junction had 5 bases not matched to a gene; V was cut back by 5 bases and J by 6 bases. There are 15 residues in the CDR3. The V gene's germline CDR1 is LNHNV and CDR2 YYDKDF (reference sequence).